This is a list of T cell receptor beta chains from one sample in a study of blood T cell repertoires in COVID-19. Method: immunoSEQ multiplex PCR; TCRdb's copy keeps in-frame clones and lacks some. The sample holds roughly 26,000 clones, approximately 70% seen once. Material: peripheral blood. The receptors were sampled from a man between 60 and 70 years old with active or convalescent COVID-19. Both conserved end residues are part of each CDR3. The D gene is left open where the match is weak.

j_gene	d_gene	v_gene	CDR3aa
TRBJ2-7	.	TRBV3-1/TRBV3-2	CASSQAAQNEQYF
TRBJ2-5	TRBD1	TRBV7-9	CASSPTGGRETQYF
TRBJ1-5	.	TRBV7-8	CASSPVDQPQHF
TRBJ2-5	TRBD1	TRBV30	CAWSVTGGGETQYF
TRBJ2-4	.	TRBV2	CASKEQGTKNIQYF
TRBJ1-5	.	TRBV21-1	CASTRTGDYSNQPQHF
TRBJ2-1	.	TRBV4-1	CASSQDTGFRIRGPSYNEQFF
TRBJ2-6	TRBD1	TRBV24-1	CATSDPYRGHPLSGANVLTF
TRBJ1-5	TRBD1	TRBV7-4	CASSPGQDHSNQPQHF
TRBJ1-2	.	TRBV2	CASSMGQGPLDGYTF
TRBJ2-3	.	TRBV7-9	CASSSTTGVTDTQYF
TRBJ2-4	.	TRBV4-2	CASSHDRDWDKNIQYF